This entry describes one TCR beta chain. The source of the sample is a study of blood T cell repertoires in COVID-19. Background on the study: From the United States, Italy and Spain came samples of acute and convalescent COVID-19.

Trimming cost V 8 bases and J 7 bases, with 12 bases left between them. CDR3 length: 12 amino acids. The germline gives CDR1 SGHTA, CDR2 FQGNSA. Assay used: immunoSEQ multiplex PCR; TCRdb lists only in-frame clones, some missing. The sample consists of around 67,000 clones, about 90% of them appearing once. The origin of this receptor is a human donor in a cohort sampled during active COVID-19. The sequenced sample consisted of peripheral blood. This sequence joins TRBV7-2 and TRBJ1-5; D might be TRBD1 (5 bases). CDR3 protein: CASGQGVQPQHF. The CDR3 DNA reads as TGTGCCAGCGGGCAGGGTGTCCAGCCCCAGCATTTT.